This TCR beta chain appears in the sequencing data of a study of regulatory T cells in long-lasting Graves disease. There are many counts of this clonotype. Its target is unknown. This CDR3 has 14 amino acids. Germline V CDR1 and CDR2: MDHEN, SYDVKM. V shed 6 bases and J shed 3 bases, with 14 bases lying between them. To make TCR beta libraries, researchers used iRepertoire HTBI primers and Arm-PCR of CDR3 regions. Each CDR3 protein is one row after TCRdb ran MiXCR on the multiplex PCR reads. The sample lists over 450,000 distinct CDR3 sequences; about 22% were seen once. Findings of the study overall: There were preferences for TRBV28, TRBJ1-2 and TRBJ2-5 in persistent disease. Persistent patients shared more public clonotypes (about 2,900) than new patients (more than 900). A limited number of samples was an acknowledged limitation.

Time point indicated: persistent/refractory GD, antithyroid drugs over 5 years with positive TRAb. With RNA extracted from PBMCs as input, the TCR library was made. Patients were from an endocrinology department in Xi'an, China. Sequencing used peripheral blood mononuclear cells (PBMCs), obtained when the disease was refractory, from a patient treated with antithyroid drugs. The TCR sequence derives from a female donor with Graves disease. V is TRBV28 and J is TRBJ1-2; TRBD1 might be the D (6 bases). The CDR3 spells CASRPQGIDYGYTF. CDR3 DNA sequence: TGTGCCAGCAGACCACAGGGTATAGACTATGGCTACACCTTC.